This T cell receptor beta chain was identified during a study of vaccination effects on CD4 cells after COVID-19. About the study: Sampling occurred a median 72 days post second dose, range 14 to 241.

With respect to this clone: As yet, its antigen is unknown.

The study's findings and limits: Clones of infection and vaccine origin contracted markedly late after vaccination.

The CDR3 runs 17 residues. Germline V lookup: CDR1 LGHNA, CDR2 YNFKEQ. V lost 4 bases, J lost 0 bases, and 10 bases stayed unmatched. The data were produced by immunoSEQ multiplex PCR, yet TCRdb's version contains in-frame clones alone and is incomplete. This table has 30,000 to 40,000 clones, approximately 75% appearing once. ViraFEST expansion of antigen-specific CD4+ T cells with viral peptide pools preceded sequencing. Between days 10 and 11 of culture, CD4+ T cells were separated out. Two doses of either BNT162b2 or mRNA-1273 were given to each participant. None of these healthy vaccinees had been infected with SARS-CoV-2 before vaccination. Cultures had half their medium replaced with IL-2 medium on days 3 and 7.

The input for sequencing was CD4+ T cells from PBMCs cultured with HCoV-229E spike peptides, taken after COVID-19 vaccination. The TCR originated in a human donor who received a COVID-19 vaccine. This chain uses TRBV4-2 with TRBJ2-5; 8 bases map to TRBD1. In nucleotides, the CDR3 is TGTGCCAGCAGCCCGTATTTTCCGGGACAGGACCAAGAGACCCAGTACTTC. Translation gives CASSPYFPGQDQETQYF.